A selection of T cell receptor beta chains follows, all from one sample in a study of blood T cell repertoires in COVID-19. Method: immunoSEQ multiplex PCR; TCRdb's copy keeps in-frame clones and lacks some. In the table there are tens of thousands of clones, 91% of which are singletons. Sequencing input: peripheral blood. These receptors originate from a man aged 45-65 years with active COVID-19. CDR3s include the opening cysteine and the closing phenylalanine or tryptophan. Fields, in order: CDR3 DNA, CDR3 protein, V gene, D gene, clone size, J gene. A D gene is named only where the DNA matches it firmly. The size entry is marked missing in some rows and otherwise reads once, few, many or a size class.

TGTGCCAGCAGAACCGGGACAGTTAACACCGGGGAGCTGTTTTTT,CASRTGTVNTGELFF,TRBV7-8,TRBD1,NA,TRBJ2-2
TGTGCCAGCAGCTTGACAGGGGGCGAAGAGACCCAGTACTTC,CASSLTGGEETQYF,TRBV5-4,TRBD1,NA,TRBJ2-5
TGTGCCAGCAGCTTGGGACTCGAAGGGGCCCAGTACTTC,CASSLGLEGAQYF,TRBV5-4,NA,NA,TRBJ2-5
TGTGCCAGCAGTAAAAGGACGGGACAGCGCCACTATGGCTACACCTTC,CASSKRTGQRHYGYTF,TRBV28,TRBD1,NA,TRBJ1-2
TGTGCCAGTGCCCAAGACAGGGGGCCATCGAACACCATATATTTT,CASAQDRGPSNTIYF,TRBV19,TRBD1,once,TRBJ1-3
TGTGCCAGCGTCGGAGGGAATAATTCACCCCTCCACTTT,CASVGGNNSPLHF,TRBV6-5,NA,NA,TRBJ1-6
TGTGCCAGCAGTCCGACTGTGAATAGCAATCAGCCCCAGCATTTT,CASSPTVNSNQPQHF,TRBV16,NA,NA,TRBJ1-5
TGTGCCAGCAGTTTATCGGCTAACTATGGCTACACCTTC,CASSLSANYGYTF,TRBV12-3/TRBV12-4,NA,NA,TRBJ1-2
TGTGCCAGCAACAGGGGGGATACGCAGTATTTT,CASNRGDTQYF,TRBV5-6,TRBD1,NA,TRBJ2-3
TGTGCCAGCAGTAATGCGGCTAGCGGGAGGTACGAGCAGTACTTC,CASSNAASGRYEQYF,TRBV28,TRBD2,NA,TRBJ2-7
TGCGCCAGCAGTCCGATCGGCGGCTCCTACAATGAGCAGTTCTTC,CASSPIGGSYNEQFF,TRBV23-1,NA,NA,TRBJ2-1
TGCAGCGTGCGAGCCGACTTACGCACAGATACGCAGTATTTT,CSVRADLRTDTQYF,TRBV29-1,NA,NA,TRBJ2-3
TGCGCCAGCAGTTATTTGGCGGGAGCAAGGAATGAGCAGTTCTTC,CASSYLAGARNEQFF,TRBV5-1,TRBD2,NA,TRBJ2-1
TGCGCCAGCAGCTTGGAGGGGACAGGGGGATCCAAAAACATTCAGTACTTC,CASSLEGTGGSKNIQYF,TRBV5-1,TRBD1,NA,TRBJ2-4
TGTGCCAGCAGCGGTCCACTCCGGGACTCACGGCATTTT,CASSGPLRDSRHF,TRBV14,NA,NA,TRBJ2-3
TGTGCCAGTGGGAACAGGGTTGAGACTGAAGCTTTCTTT,CASGNRVETEAFF,TRBV19,NA,NA,TRBJ1-1
TGTGCCAGCAGCGTAGGCAAGTCACTCTCCTATAATTCACCCCTCCACTTT,CASSVGKSLSYNSPLHF,TRBV9,NA,NA,TRBJ1-6
TGTGCCAGCAGCTTAGCCCAGGGGGTGGTTTTCAATGAGCAGTTCTTC,CASSLAQGVVFNEQFF,TRBV11-1,TRBD1,NA,TRBJ2-1
TGTGCCTGGAGTGCTGGGACAGGAGCGAACACCGGGGAGCTGTTTTTT,CAWSAGTGANTGELFF,TRBV30,TRBD1,NA,TRBJ2-2
TGTGCCAGCAGTGACGGAGTTGTGGATACGCAGTATTTT,CASSDGVVDTQYF,TRBV2,NA,NA,TRBJ2-3
TGCAGCGTTGAGGGGATCGGGACAGGGGGAAAATATGAGCAGTTCTTC,CSVEGIGTGGKYEQFF,TRBV29-1,TRBD1,NA,TRBJ2-1
TGTGCCACCAGCAGAGGAGGCGACGGGGGCACCGGGGAGCTGTTTTTT,CATSRGGDGGTGELFF,TRBV15,NA,NA,TRBJ2-2
TGTGCCAGCAGCTTGGGGGGACTTGTTAGCACAGATACGCAGTATTTT,CASSLGGLVSTDTQYF,TRBV5-6,NA,NA,TRBJ2-3
TGTGCCAGCAAACCCAGGGTCATCCACGAGCAGTACTTC,CASKPRVIHEQYF,TRBV2,NA,NA,TRBJ2-7
TGTGCCAGCAGCCCCCGGGACAGGGGGCTCAGGGGCACAGATACGCAGTATTTT,CASSPRDRGLRGTDTQYF,TRBV7-2,TRBD1,NA,TRBJ2-3
TGCAGCTCAACTTTCGGTACTGAAGCTTTCTTT,CSSTFGTEAFF,TRBV29-1,NA,NA,TRBJ1-1
TGTGCCAGTAGTCCCGACAGGGCAAGGAATCCTGGAAACACCATATATTTT,CASSPDRARNPGNTIYF,TRBV19,TRBD1,NA,TRBJ1-3
TGTGCCACCAGTGATGGGACAGGGCTCAACAATCAGCCCCAGCATTTT,CATSDGTGLNNQPQHF,TRBV24-1,TRBD1,NA,TRBJ1-5
TGTGCCAGCAGCTCGACTAGCGGGAGTTCGTACGAGCAGTACTTC,CASSSTSGSSYEQYF,TRBV6-5,TRBD2,NA,TRBJ2-7
TGTGCCAGCAGTTACTCTGCGGGGGGGCCATATGAGCAGTTCTTC,CASSYSAGGPYEQFF,TRBV6-2/TRBV6-3,TRBD2,NA,TRBJ2-1
TGCGCCAGCAGCCCGGCCGGGACAGGGTGGGCAGATACGCAGTATTTT,CASSPAGTGWADTQYF,TRBV5-1,TRBD1,NA,TRBJ2-3
TGTGCCAGCAGTTTGATAGGAGACGAGCAGTACTTC,CASSLIGDEQYF,TRBV28,NA,NA,TRBJ2-7
TGCAGCGTTGGCACAGGGGGGTTAACTAATGAAAAACTGTTTTTT,CSVGTGGLTNEKLFF,TRBV29-1,TRBD1,NA,TRBJ1-4
TGTGCCAGCAGCGAACTCTATAATTCACCCCTCCACTTT,CASSELYNSPLHF,TRBV6-2/TRBV6-3,NA,NA,TRBJ1-6
TGTGCCAGCAGCCAGGATTCCGGGACTAGCGGGAGGATAGGGCAGTACTTC,CASSQDSGTSGRIGQYF,TRBV4-2,TRBD2,NA,TRBJ2-7
TGTGCCAGCAGCCGATCCCCCCAGGGGAGTTCACCCCTCCACTTT,CASSRSPQGSSPLHF,TRBV5-5,NA,few,TRBJ1-6
TGTGCCTGGAGTTCAGGGGTTCATCCTAGCAATCAGCCCCAGCATTTT,CAWSSGVHPSNQPQHF,TRBV30,NA,NA,TRBJ1-5
TGTGCCAGCAGCCAAGGGTGGACAGGGGGCGTTAACGGCTACACCTTC,CASSQGWTGGVNGYTF,TRBV3-1/TRBV3-2,TRBD1,NA,TRBJ1-2
TGTGCCAGCAGCTTAGGGTCGGCGGCTAGCGGGGAAGAGACCCAGTACTTC,CASSLGSAASGEETQYF,TRBV7-2,TRBD2,NA,TRBJ2-5
TGTGCCAGCAGGGGACTAGAAGAGACCCAGTACTTC,CASRGLEETQYF,TRBV12-3/TRBV12-4,TRBD2,NA,TRBJ2-5
TGTGCCAGCAAAGAGCGACAGGGCGGCACGTACGAGCAGTACTTC,CASKERQGGTYEQYF,TRBV6-6,TRBD1,NA,TRBJ2-7
TGCGCCAGCAGCCAGGAATACAGGGGCGGAGCAGATACGCAGTATTTT,CASSQEYRGGADTQYF,TRBV4-3,TRBD1,NA,TRBJ2-3
TGTGCCAGCAGCCCCGGGACAGTCATCTCTGGAAACACCATATATTTT,CASSPGTVISGNTIYF,TRBV6-2/TRBV6-3,TRBD1,NA,TRBJ1-3
TGCGCCAGCACCAGGACTAGCGGGAGCCATTACAATGAGCAGTTCTTC,CASTRTSGSHYNEQFF,TRBV5-1,TRBD2,NA,TRBJ2-1
TGTGCCAGCAGCCCCACTAGCGGCCAAGAGACCCAGTACTTC,CASSPTSGQETQYF,TRBV4-2,TRBD2,NA,TRBJ2-5
TGTGCCAGCAGTTACTCGCGGAAGCGACAGGGGGACGAGCAGTACTTC,CASSYSRKRQGDEQYF,TRBV6-5,TRBD1,NA,TRBJ2-7
TGTGCCAGCAAATTAGCGGGACACACCGGGGAGCTGTTTTTT,CASKLAGHTGELFF,TRBV2,TRBD2,few,TRBJ2-2
TGTGCCAGCAGCAAAGCCACGGGACAGGGGCACTACGAGCAGTACTTC,CASSKATGQGHYEQYF,TRBV21-1,NA,NA,TRBJ2-7
TGTGCCAGTAGCAAAGACAGTAATCAGCCCCAGCATTTT,CASSKDSNQPQHF,TRBV19,NA,NA,TRBJ1-5
TGTGCCAGCAGCTCCTTGACAGGCACCTACGAGCAGTACTTC,CASSSLTGTYEQYF,TRBV5-4,NA,NA,TRBJ2-7
TGTGCCAGCAGTCAAATAGCGGGGGGACCTCGGGGGACCCAGTACTTC,CASSQIAGGPRGTQYF,TRBV6-2/TRBV6-3,TRBD2,once,TRBJ2-5
TGTGCCAGCAGCTTAGCGGCGGGACTAGAAAGCCTATACAATGAGCAGTTCTTC,CASSLAAGLESLYNEQFF,TRBV7-2,TRBD2,NA,TRBJ2-1
TGTGCCAGCAGCTGGACAAGTGGGGCCAATCAGCCCCAGCATTTT,CASSWTSGANQPQHF,TRBV11-2,NA,NA,TRBJ1-5